This record covers a single TCR beta chain. Its antigen is not known. Per germline, CDR1 MNHEY and CDR2 SMNVEV (reference sequence). This CDR3 spans 13 amino acids. Sorting yielded triplicates of about 300,000 cells for each CD8+ T cell subset. With UMI labels, 5' RACE was used to prepare the TRB cDNA libraries. TCRdb reprocessed the 5' RACE reads; each CDR3 protein has one entry and no DNA is given. Reported are around 140,000 distinct CDR3 sequences; the ten largest clones contain approximately 0.5%. This entry comes from a study of CXCR3-negative and CXCR3-positive naive CD8 T cells. Study-level points and caveats: TRB CDR3s were more hydrophobic in CXCR3-positive than in CXCR3-negative naive cells. PBMCs showed partially decreased CXCR3 expression after cryopreservation, and most assays used fresh PBMCs.

Source material: naive CXCR3- CD8+ T cells from blood. The sample's subset: CD45RO-CCR7+CD27+CD95- naive CD8+ T cells lacking CXCR3 (TNR3-). The chain recombines TRBV27 with TRBJ1-5; checking the TCRdb D call of TRBD1 is not possible without DNA. This clonotype was obtained from a human donor in good health. Some clones in this sample may be carry-over from other donors' samples. The CDR3 loop is CASSWDSNQPQHF.